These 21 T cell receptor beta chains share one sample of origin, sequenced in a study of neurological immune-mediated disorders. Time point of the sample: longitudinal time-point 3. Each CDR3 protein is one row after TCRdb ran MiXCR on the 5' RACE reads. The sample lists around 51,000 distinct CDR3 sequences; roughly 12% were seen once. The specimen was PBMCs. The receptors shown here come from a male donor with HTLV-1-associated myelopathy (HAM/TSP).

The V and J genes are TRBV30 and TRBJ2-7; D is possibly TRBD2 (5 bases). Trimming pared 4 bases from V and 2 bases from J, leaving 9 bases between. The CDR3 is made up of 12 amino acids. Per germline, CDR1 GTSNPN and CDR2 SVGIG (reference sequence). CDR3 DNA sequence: TGTGCCTGGAATCACGGGACCTACGAGCAGTACTTC. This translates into CAWNHGTYEQYF.

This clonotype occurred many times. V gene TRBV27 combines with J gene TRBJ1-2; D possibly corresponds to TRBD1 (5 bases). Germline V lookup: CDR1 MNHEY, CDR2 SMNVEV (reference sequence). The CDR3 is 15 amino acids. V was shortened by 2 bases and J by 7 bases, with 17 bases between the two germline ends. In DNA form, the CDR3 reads TGTGCCAGCAGTTTAGCGGGACTCTTAAGCGGTGGCTACACCTTC. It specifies CASSLAGLLSGGYTF.

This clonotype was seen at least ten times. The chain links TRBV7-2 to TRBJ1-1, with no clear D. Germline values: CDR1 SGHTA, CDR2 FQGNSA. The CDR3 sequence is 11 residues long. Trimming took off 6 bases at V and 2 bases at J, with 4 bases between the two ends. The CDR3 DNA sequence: TGTGCCAGCAGGTTTAACACTGAAGCTTTCTTT. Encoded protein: CASRFNTEAFF. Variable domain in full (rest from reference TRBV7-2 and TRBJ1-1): GAGVSQSPSNKVTEKGKDVELRCDPISGHTALYWYRQSLGQGLEFLIYFQGNSAPDKSGLPSDRFSAERTGGSVSTLTIQRTQQEDSAVYLCASRFNTEAFFGQGTRLTVV.

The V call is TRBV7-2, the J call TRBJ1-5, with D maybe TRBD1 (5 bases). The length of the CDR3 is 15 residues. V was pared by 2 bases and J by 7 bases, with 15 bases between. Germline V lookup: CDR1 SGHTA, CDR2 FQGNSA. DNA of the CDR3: TGTGCCAGCAGCTTAAATCCGGGGGGGGACCAGCCCCAGCATTTT. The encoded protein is CASSLNPGGDQPQHF.

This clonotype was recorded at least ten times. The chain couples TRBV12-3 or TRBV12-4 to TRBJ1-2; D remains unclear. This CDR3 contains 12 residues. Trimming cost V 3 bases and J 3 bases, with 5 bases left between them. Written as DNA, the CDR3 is TGTGCCAGCAGTTTCGGAGACTATGGCTACACCTTC. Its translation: CASSFGDYGYTF.

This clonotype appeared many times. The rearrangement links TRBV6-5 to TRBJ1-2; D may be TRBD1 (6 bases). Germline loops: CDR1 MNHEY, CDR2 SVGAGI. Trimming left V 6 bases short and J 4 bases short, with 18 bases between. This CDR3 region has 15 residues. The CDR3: CASRTAGAKSYGYTF. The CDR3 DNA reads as TGTGCCAGCAGAACGGCAGGGGCGAAATCCTATGGCTACACCTTC.

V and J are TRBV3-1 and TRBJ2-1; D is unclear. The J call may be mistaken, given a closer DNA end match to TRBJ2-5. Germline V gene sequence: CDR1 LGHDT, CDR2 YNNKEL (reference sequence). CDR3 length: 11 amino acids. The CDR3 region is CASSQGGDQYF. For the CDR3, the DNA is TGTGCCAGCAGCCAAGGAGGAGACCAGTACTTC.

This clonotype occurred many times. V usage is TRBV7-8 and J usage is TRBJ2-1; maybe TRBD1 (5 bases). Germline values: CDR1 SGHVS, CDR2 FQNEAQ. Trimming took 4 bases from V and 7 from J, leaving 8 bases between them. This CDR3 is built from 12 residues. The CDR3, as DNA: TGTGCCAGCAGCTCTGACAGAAATGAGCAGTTCTTC. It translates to CASSSDRNEQFF.

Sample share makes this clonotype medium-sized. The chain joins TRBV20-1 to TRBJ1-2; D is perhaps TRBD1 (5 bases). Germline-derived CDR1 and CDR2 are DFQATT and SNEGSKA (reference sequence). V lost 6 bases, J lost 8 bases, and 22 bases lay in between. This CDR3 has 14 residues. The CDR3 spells CSAANAGGGRGYTF. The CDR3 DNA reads TGCAGTGCAGCTAACGCCGGGGGTGGAAGGGGCTACACCTTC.

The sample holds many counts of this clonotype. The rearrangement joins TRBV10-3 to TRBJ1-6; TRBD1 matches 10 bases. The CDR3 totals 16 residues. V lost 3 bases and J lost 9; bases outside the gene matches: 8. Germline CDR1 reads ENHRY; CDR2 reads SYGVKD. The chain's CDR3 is CAISDRSRDRGSPLHF. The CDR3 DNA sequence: TGTGCCATCAGTGACCGTAGTCGGGACAGGGGTTCACCCCTCCACTTT.

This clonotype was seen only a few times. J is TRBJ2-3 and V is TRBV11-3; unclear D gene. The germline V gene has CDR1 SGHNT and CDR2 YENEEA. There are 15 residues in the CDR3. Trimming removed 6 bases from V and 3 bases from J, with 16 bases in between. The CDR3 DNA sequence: TGTGCCAGCAGTTCCCAATCCTCCACGACAGATACGCAGTATTTT. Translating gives CASSSQSSTTDTQYF.

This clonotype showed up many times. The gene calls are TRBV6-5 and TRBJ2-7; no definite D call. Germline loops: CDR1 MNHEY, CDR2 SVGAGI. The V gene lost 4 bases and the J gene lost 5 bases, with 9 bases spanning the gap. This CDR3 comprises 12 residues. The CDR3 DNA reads TGTGCCAGCAGTTCCATTTCCAACGAGCAGTACTTC. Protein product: CASSSISNEQYF.

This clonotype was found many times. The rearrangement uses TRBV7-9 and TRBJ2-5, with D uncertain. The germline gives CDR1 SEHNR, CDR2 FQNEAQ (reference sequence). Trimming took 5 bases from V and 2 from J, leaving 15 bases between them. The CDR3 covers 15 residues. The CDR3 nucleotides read TGTGCCAGCAGCCCTCGTAGGGTCGGGCAAGAGACCCAGTACTTC. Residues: CASSPRRVGQETQYF.

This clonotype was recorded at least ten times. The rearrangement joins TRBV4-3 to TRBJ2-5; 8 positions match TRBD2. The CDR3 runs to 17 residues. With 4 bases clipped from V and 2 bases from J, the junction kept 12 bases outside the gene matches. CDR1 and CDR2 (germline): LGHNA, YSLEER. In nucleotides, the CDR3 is TGCGCCAGCAGCCTTGGGGGGTACGGGACTAGGCAAGAGACCCAGTACTTC. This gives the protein CASSLGGYGTRQETQYF.

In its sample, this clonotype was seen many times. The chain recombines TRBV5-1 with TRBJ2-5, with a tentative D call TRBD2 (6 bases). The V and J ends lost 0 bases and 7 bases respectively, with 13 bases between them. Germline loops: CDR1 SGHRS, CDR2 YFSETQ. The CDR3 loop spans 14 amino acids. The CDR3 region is CASSLGDSRGTQYF. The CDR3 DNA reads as TGCGCCAGCAGCTTGGGGGACTCCCGGGGGACCCAGTACTTC.

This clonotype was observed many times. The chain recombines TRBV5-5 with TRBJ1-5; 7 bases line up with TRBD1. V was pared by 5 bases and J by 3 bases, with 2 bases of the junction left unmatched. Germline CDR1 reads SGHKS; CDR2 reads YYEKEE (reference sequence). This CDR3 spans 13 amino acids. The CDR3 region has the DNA TGTGCCAGCAGTGGGACAGTCAATCAGCCCCAGCATTTT. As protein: CASSGTVNQPQHF.

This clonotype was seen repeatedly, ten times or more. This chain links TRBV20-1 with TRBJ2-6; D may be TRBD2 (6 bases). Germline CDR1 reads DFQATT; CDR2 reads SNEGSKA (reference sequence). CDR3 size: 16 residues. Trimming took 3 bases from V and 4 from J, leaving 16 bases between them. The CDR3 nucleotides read TGCAGTGCTAGCCCCATAAGGAGGGGAGGGGCCAACGTCCTGACTTTC. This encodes CSASPIRRGGANVLTF.

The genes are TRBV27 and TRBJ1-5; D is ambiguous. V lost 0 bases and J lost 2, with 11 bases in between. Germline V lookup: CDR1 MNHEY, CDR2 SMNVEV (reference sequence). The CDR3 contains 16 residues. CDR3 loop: CASSLSRNGGNQPQHF. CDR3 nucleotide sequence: TGTGCCAGCAGTTTATCGAGGAACGGAGGCAATCAGCCCCAGCATTTT.

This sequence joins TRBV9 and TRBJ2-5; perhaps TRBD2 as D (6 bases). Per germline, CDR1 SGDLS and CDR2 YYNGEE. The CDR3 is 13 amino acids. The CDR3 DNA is TGTGTCAACAGCGTATCGGGGAGGGAGACCCAGTACTTC. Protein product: CVNSVSGRETQYF. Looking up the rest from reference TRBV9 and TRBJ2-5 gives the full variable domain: DSGVTQTPKHLITATGQRVTLRCSPRSGDLSVYWYQQSLDQGLQFLIQYYNGEERAKGNILERFSAQQFPDLHSELNLSSLELGDSALYFCVNSVSGRETQYFGPGTRLLVL.

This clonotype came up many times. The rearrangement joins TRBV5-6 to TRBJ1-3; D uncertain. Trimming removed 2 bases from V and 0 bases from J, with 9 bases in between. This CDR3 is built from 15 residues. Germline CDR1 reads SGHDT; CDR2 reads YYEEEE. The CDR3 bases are TGTGCCAGCAGCTTAGGGCAGAGCTCTGGAAACACCATATATTTT. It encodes CASSLGQSSGNTIYF. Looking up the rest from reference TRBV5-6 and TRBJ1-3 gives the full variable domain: DAGVTQSPTHLIKTRGQQVTLRCSPKSGHDTVSWYQQALGQGPQFIFQYYEEEERQRGNFPDRFSGHQFPNYSSELNVNALLLGDSALYLCASSLGQSSGNTIYFGEGSWLTVV.

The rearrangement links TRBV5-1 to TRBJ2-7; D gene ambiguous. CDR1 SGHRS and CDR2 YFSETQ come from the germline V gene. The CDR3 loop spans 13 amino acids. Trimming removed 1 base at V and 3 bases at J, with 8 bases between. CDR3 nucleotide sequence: TGCGCCAGCAGCTTGTCAGACGGCTACGAGCAGTACTTC. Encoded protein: CASSLSDGYEQYF.